Shown below are 25 T cell receptor beta chains from a single sample sequenced in a study of cytomegalovirus exposure and HLA in healthy donors. Researchers ran the PCR with 60 Vbeta and 13 Jbeta primers. Clones were read by immunoSEQ multiplex PCR, and TCRdb kept only the in-frame ones, dropping some. The table has 55,000 or so clones, over 80% seen once; the top ten hold 1.5% to 2%. Material for sequencing was PBMCs. These receptors all stem from a man aged 30 to 45 in good health and CMV-seronegative.

About this clone itself: Other DNA sequences in the same sample also yield this CDR3. The chain employs TRBV14 and TRBJ1-4, with D possibly TRBD1 on 5 matching bases. CDR3 length equals 13 residues. Germline loops: CDR1 SGHDN, CDR2 FVKESK. V dropped 4 bases and J dropped 4 bases, with 7 bases sitting between them. CDR3 nucleotide sequence: TGTGCCAGCAGCCGGGGCCTTAATGAAAAACTGTTTTTT. Its protein product is CASSRGLNEKLFF.

The chain couples TRBV4-3 to TRBJ2-3; 8 bases match TRBD2. J lost 8 bases, V lost 0 bases, and 10 bases had no gene match. This CDR3 region has 16 residues. Germline CDR1 is LGHNA and CDR2 is YSLEER. CDR3: CASSQESTSGGGTQYF. CDR3 DNA: TGCGCCAGCAGCCAAGAGAGTACTAGCGGCGGAGGTACGCAGTATTTT.

The rearrangement uses TRBV4-1 and TRBJ1-1; TRBD1 is a possible D gene (6 bases). This CDR3 has 14 residues. V lost 6 bases to trimming and J lost 0 bases, with 11 bases between them. CDR1 MGHRA and CDR2 YSYEKL come from the germline V gene. The CDR3 region has the DNA TGCGCCAGCAGACAGACAGGTATGAACACTGAAGCTTTCTTT. Amino acids: CASRQTGMNTEAFF.

J is TRBJ1-2 and V is TRBV7-2, with TRBD1 as a possible D gene (5 bases). The CDR3 length is 13 residues. V was cut by 5 bases and J by 8 bases, with 15 bases left in between. Germline CDR1 is SGHTA and CDR2 is FQGNSA. As DNA, the CDR3 is TGTGCCAGCAGCCCCCGGGGACTTTACGGCTACACCTTC. Its protein is CASSPRGLYGYTF.

The gene calls are TRBV2 and TRBJ2-7, with a possible D match to TRBD2 (5 bases). This CDR3 contains 15 residues. The germline gives CDR1 SNHLY, CDR2 FYNNEI. V lost 3 bases and J 3 bases, leaving 15 bases between the germline ends. CDR3 region: CASSELGGGLYEQYF. The CDR3 DNA is TGTGCCAGCAGTGAGCTCGGCGGCGGACTCTACGAGCAGTACTTC.

The chain joins TRBV7-2 to TRBJ1-2; TRBD1 matches at 7 bases. CDR1 and CDR2 from the germline V gene are SGHTA and FQGNSA. This CDR3 has 13 amino acids. The ends lost 7 bases at V and 8 bases at J; junction bases unmatched: 10. CDR3: CASTRDSNRGYTF. The CDR3 DNA is TGTGCCAGCACCAGGGACAGCAATAGGGGCTACACCTTC. Complete variable domain (other parts from reference TRBV7-2 and TRBJ1-2): GAGVSQSPSNKVTEKGKDVELRCDPISGHTALYWYRQSLGQGLEFLIYFQGNSAPDKSGLPSDRFSAERTGGSVSTLTIQRTQQEDSAVYLCASTRDSNRGYTFGSGTRLTVV.

The chain employs TRBV7-2 and TRBJ2-1, with TRBD2 matching 7 bases. Per germline, CDR1 SGHTA and CDR2 FQGNSA. The CDR3 sequence is 13 residues long. The junction had 7 bases not matched to a gene; V was cut back by 5 bases and J by 9 bases. CDR3 amino acids: CASSLVAGVEQFF. The CDR3 nucleotides read TGTGCCAGCAGCCTAGTGGCGGGGGTTGAGCAGTTCTTC.

V is TRBV11-1 and J is TRBJ2-7; the D gene is possibly TRBD1 (5 bases). The V end was cut by 5 bases, the J end by 3 bases, with 14 bases between. This CDR3 spans 14 amino acids. Per germline, CDR1 SGHAT and CDR2 FQDESV (reference sequence). As DNA, the CDR3 is TGTGCCAGCAGCCCGCCCGACAGAATCTACGAGCAGTACTTC. Translation: CASSPPDRIYEQYF.

The chain links TRBV30 to TRBJ2-1; TRBD1 might be the D (5 bases). V lost 3 bases and J 5 bases, leaving 17 bases between the germline ends. Germline V gene sequence: CDR1 GTSNPN, CDR2 SVGIG (reference sequence). The CDR3 sequence is 15 residues long. The CDR3 sequence: CAWRGRGAVDNEQFF. The CDR3 nucleotides read TGTGCCTGGAGAGGTCGTGGGGCTGTCGACAATGAGCAGTTCTTC. The whole variable domain, filled in from reference TRBV30 and TRBJ2-1, reads SQTIHQWPATLVQPVGSPLSLECTVEGTSNPNLYWYRQAAGRGLQLLFYSVGIGQISSEVPQNLSASRPQDRQFILSSKKLLLSDSGFYLCAWRGRGAVDNEQFFGPGTRLTVL.

For the CDR3, the DNA is TGTGCCAGCGGACTCTCCGAGGATCCCACTGAAGCTTTCTTT. Translation gives CASGLSEDPTEAFF. This sequence joins TRBV6-1 and TRBJ1-1; D not resolved. This CDR3 region has 14 residues. Germline CDR1 reads MNHNS; CDR2 reads SASEGT. V lost 8 bases to trimming and J lost 4 bases, with 17 bases between them.

This clone was found a few times. This chain uses TRBV30 with TRBJ2-3; 7 nucleotides line up with TRBD2. From germline, CDR1 is GTSNPN and CDR2 SVGIG (reference sequence). The CDR3 is made up of 11 amino acids. The V and J ends lost 1 base and 11 bases, in that order; junction bases with no gene match: 3. For the CDR3, the DNA is TGTGCCTGGAGTGGCCTAGCGGAGCAGTATTTT. It specifies CAWSGLAEQYF.

The rearrangement joins TRBV7-9 to TRBJ1-6; D possibly corresponds to TRBD1 (5 bases). V was shortened by 2 bases and J by 7 bases, with 12 bases between the two germline ends. The CDR3 covers 15 residues. Germline CDR1 and CDR2: SEHNR and FQNEAQ (reference sequence). The CDR3 DNA reads as TGTGCCAGCAGCTTACAGGGAAACTCGAATTCACCCCTCCACTTT. It translates to CASSLQGNSNSPLHF.

Only a few counts were recorded for this clone. The V gene is TRBV7-2, the J gene TRBJ1-6, with 9 nucleotides matching TRBD1. Germline V gives CDR1 SGHTA, CDR2 FQGNSA. The junction had 8 bases not matched to a gene; V was cut back by 5 bases and J by 6 bases. This CDR3 is built from 16 residues. CDR3 loop: CASSTAGTGFNSPLHF. CDR3 DNA: TGTGCCAGCAGCACAGCCGGGACAGGGTTTAATTCACCCCTCCACTTT.

This sequence joins TRBV19 and TRBJ1-2, with a possible D match to TRBD1 (6 bases). V lost 5 bases to trimming and J lost 4 bases, with 14 bases between them. The CDR3 covers 14 residues. Germline CDR1 LNHDA, CDR2 SQIVND (reference sequence). CDR3 in amino acids: CASSPNRDRYGYTF. CDR3 bases: TGTGCCAGTAGTCCGAACAGGGACCGCTATGGCTACACCTTC.

A few counts support this clone. CDR3 nucleotide sequence: TGTGCCAGCAGCATGAGGCGGCCCTACGAGCAGTACTTC. Translated: CASSMRRPYEQYF. V gene TRBV21-1 combines with J gene TRBJ2-7; the table gives TRBD2 as D, unverified against the DNA. TRBV21-1 is tagged as a pseudogene. The CDR3 totals 13 residues.

This chain joins TRBV4-2 and TRBJ2-3, with TRBD1 identical over 7 bases. Germline CDR1 LGHNA, CDR2 YNFKEQ. CDR3 length equals 14 residues. Losses at the gene ends were 4 bases for V and 6 bases for J; bases not matched to a gene: 7. CDR3 DNA: TGTGCCAGCAGCCTTGAGGGGGCCGGGGATACGCAGTATTTT. Encoded protein: CASSLEGAGDTQYF.

This rearrangement joins TRBV28 to TRBJ1-6; unclear D gene. The V end was cut by 5 bases, the J end by 6 bases, with 8 bases between. Germline CDR1 and CDR2: MDHEN and SYDVKM. The CDR3 runs 13 residues. The CDR3 region is CASSRVLNSPLHF. The CDR3 coding sequence is TGTGCCAGCAGTCGGGTCCTTAATTCACCCCTCCACTTT.

The chain combines TRBV30 with TRBJ2-1; tentatively, D is TRBD1 (5 bases). The CDR3 runs to 11 residues. Deletions cut 5 bases from V and 4 bases from J, with 6 bases between. Germline V CDR1 and CDR2: GTSNPN, SVGIG (reference sequence). The CDR3 reads CAWHRYNEQFF. CDR3 DNA: TGTGCCTGGCACAGGTACAATGAGCAGTTCTTC.

This sequence joins TRBV9 and TRBJ2-1; 9 positions match TRBD1. Germline V gives CDR1 SGDLS, CDR2 YYNGEE. V trimming: 4 bases; J trimming: 5 bases; junction bases outside the gene matches: 19. This CDR3 has 19 amino acids. The CDR3 sequence: CASSPQGTGFSLGNNEQFF. The CDR3, as DNA: TGTGCCAGCAGCCCCCAGGGGACAGGGTTCAGTCTGGGGAACAATGAGCAGTTCTTC.

This rearrangement joins TRBV7-2 to TRBJ1-5; D is perhaps TRBD1 (5 bases). The CDR3 runs 14 residues. The germline CDR1 and CDR2 sequences are SGHTA and FQGNSA. V was pared by 5 bases and J by 5 bases, with 13 bases between. The CDR3 loop reads CASSQVDNYQPQHF. The CDR3 DNA reads TGTGCCAGCAGCCAGGTGGACAACTATCAGCCCCAGCATTTT.

The chain has TRBV7-2 and TRBJ2-2; 13 bases align to TRBD2. V lost 0 bases and J lost 8; bases outside the gene matches: 9. There are 18 residues in the CDR3. Germline V CDR1 and CDR2: SGHTA, FQGNSA. The CDR3 protein is CASSLALGLAGDAGELFF. The CDR3, as DNA: TGTGCCAGCAGCTTAGCCCTAGGACTAGCGGGGGATGCGGGGGAGCTGTTTTTT.

V and J are TRBV30 and TRBJ2-7; D might be TRBD1 (6 bases). The CDR3 sequence is 15 residues long. The V and J ends lost 5 bases and 2 bases respectively, with 19 bases between them. Per the germline V gene, CDR1 is GTSNPN and CDR2 is SVGIG (reference sequence). CDR3 bases: TGTGCCTGGGGGGGCGGCACAGGGATCGCCTACGAGCAGTACTTC. Encoded protein: CAWGGGTGIAYEQYF.

The chain joins TRBV4-2 to TRBJ1-1; 9 nucleotides align to TRBD1. The V and J ends lost 3 bases and 4 bases, in that order; junction bases with no gene match: 6. Germline CDR1 is LGHNA and CDR2 is YNFKEQ. The CDR3 runs 15 residues. In DNA, the CDR3 is TGTGCCAGCAGCCAGGACGACAGGGGGAGCACTGAAGCTTTCTTT. Its protein product is CASSQDDRGSTEAFF.

V and J are TRBV10-3 and TRBJ1-2; 9 nucleotides match TRBD1. V shed 2 bases and J 2 bases; nucleotides not matched to a gene: 3. The CDR3 contains 15 residues. Germline CDR1 ENHRY, CDR2 SYGVKD. CDR3 coding DNA: TGTGCCATCAGTGAGCCGGGACAGGGAAACTATGGCTACACCTTC. It encodes CAISEPGQGNYGYTF.

The rearrangement uses TRBV4-3 and TRBJ2-4; D is uncertain. V was clipped by 0 bases and J by 8 bases, with 14 bases between them. The CDR3 sequence is 15 residues long. Germline V gene lookup returns CDR1 LGHNA and CDR2 YSLEER. CDR3 coding DNA: TGCGCCAGCAGCCAAGAAGGCCATCCTGGGCACATTCAGTACTTC. It yields the protein CASSQEGHPGHIQYF.